The table lists the clone carrying this T cell receptor beta chain with a count of one. Its antigen is currently unknown. TCRdb's copy holds only in-frame clones and misses some; the assay was immunoSEQ multiplex PCR. The table includes around 2.5 million clones, approximately 93% detected once. These data come from a study of shared clonotypes between healthy human individuals. General study points: Non-shared clonotypes had lower generation probabilities than clonotypes shared by all four sorted-subset donors. Compared with memory subsets, naive subsets generally had larger estimated richness.

The split of CD4+ cells yielded CD45RA+ naive and CD45RA-negative memory subsets. Material for sequencing was naive CD4+ T cells from PBMCs. This sample's subset: CD45RA+ positively selected. The source of this sequence is a man between 18 and 35 years old in good health. Some clones in this sample may be carry-over from other donors' samples.

CDR3 in amino acids: CASSHLDNPGGELFF. In DNA form, the CDR3 reads TGTGCCAGTAGTCATCTAGACAACCCGGGCGGGGAGCTGTTTTTT. The chain carries TRBV19 and TRBJ2-2, with D unresolved. V was cut by 5 bases and J by 7 bases, with 17 bases left in between. The length of the CDR3 is 15 residues. CDR1 and CDR2 from the germline V gene are LNHDA and SQIVND (reference sequence).